This T cell receptor beta chain was sequenced for a study of cytomegalovirus exposure and HLA in healthy donors. A word on this clone: No antigen is known for it.

The V gene end was trimmed by 2 bases and the J gene end by 6 bases; junction bases not matched to a gene: 9. The CDR3 contains 17 residues. CDR1 and CDR2 from the germline V gene are LGHNA and YNFKEQ. PCR employed 60 Vbeta and 13 Jbeta primers. Data came from immunoSEQ multiplex PCR; TCRdb stores just in-frame clones and leaves some out. This sample yields approximately 280,000 clones, of which roughly 88% are seen a single time; 4% belongs to the top ten. Notes on the study in general: A highly shared variant cluster was judged a likely technical artifact. Sequencing depth roughly uniform across donors was assumed in presence/absence analyses.

The chain couples TRBV4-2 to TRBJ2-2; 10 bases are shared with TRBD1. The receptor was derived from a man aged 35 to 55 in good health and CMV-seropositive. The sample was PBMCs. The CDR3 sequence is CASSQLDRGRRPGELFF. The CDR3 DNA reads as TGTGCCAGCAGCCAACTCGACAGGGGGCGCCGGCCCGGGGAGCTGTTTTTT.